Below, 8 T cell receptor beta chains from the same sample are listed, as sequenced in a study of blood T cell repertoires in COVID-19. Profiled with immunoSEQ multiplex PCR; TCRdb holds only in-frame clones, not every one. This table holds some 240,000 clones, around nine tenths found once. Sample: peripheral blood. The receptors here all came from a woman in her 70s with COVID-19, enrolled during active disease.

This rearrangement joins TRBV5-4 to TRBJ2-6; 9 bases map to TRBD2. V shed 0 bases, J shed 4 bases, and the junction held 11 bases outside the gene matches. The CDR3 sequence is 19 residues long. CDR1 is SGHNT and CDR2 is YYREEE in the germline V gene (reference sequence). The CDR3: CASSLALASGAGGANVLTF. CDR3 DNA sequence: TGTGCCAGCAGCTTGGCCCTGGCTAGCGGGGCGGGGGGGGCCAACGTCCTGACTTTC.

This clone was seen a single time. The chain carries TRBV19 and TRBJ1-6, with a tentative D call TRBD1 (6 bases). Trimming left V 2 bases short and J 10 bases short, with 15 bases between. CDR1 is LNHDA, CDR2 SQIVND, per germline (reference sequence). The CDR3 sequence is 15 residues long. Here the CDR3 DNA reads TGTGCCAGTAGTATAATGTACAGGGTAGACTCACCCCTCCACTTT. It codes for CASSIMYRVDSPLHF.

The chain recombines TRBV19 with TRBJ2-7; the D is unclear. Trimming removed 3 bases from V and 5 bases from J, with 17 bases in between. This CDR3 contains 15 residues. Germline CDR1 reads LNHDA; CDR2 reads SQIVND (reference sequence). The CDR3 nucleotides read TGTGCCAGTAGTATCGGGTACACACGAGTCAACGAGCAGTACTTC. Protein: CASSIGYTRVNEQYF.

The rearrangement links TRBV4-3 to TRBJ2-7; 12 positions agree with TRBD2. Per the germline V gene, CDR1 is LGHNA and CDR2 is YSLEER. The CDR3 runs to 16 residues. Trimming at V came to 4 bases and at J to 6 bases, leaving 10 bases not matched to a gene. The CDR3 loop is CASSRGGGLAGLEQYF. The DNA of the CDR3 is TGCGCCAGCAGCCGGGGGGGAGGACTAGCGGGACTCGAGCAGTACTTC.

This clone appeared a single time. The CDR3 DNA reads as TGTGCCACCAACGCAGGGACTAGCGGGACCTACAATGAGCAGTTCTTC. This encodes CATNAGTSGTYNEQFF. The chain couples TRBV9 to TRBJ2-1, with 13 bases identical to TRBD2. V was clipped by 9 bases and J by 2 bases; unmatched bases: 8. The CDR3 spans 16 residues. Germline lookup yields CDR1 SGDLS and CDR2 YYNGEE.

The gene calls are TRBV28 and TRBJ1-5; 7 bases fit TRBD1. Germline CDR1 and CDR2: MDHEN and SYDVKM. The CDR3 extends over 12 amino acids. The V segment lost 7 bases and the J segment 9 bases; nucleotides outside the gene matches: 6. Here the CDR3 DNA reads TGTGCCAGCACAGGGGGTTTCGGGCCCCAGCATTTT. This gives the protein CASTGGFGPQHF. The whole variable domain, filled in from reference TRBV28 and TRBJ1-5, reads DVKVTQSSRYLVKRTGEKVFLECVQDMDHENMFWYRQDPGLGLRLIYFSYDVKMKEKGDIPEGYSVSREKKERFSLILESASTNQTSMYLCASTGGFGPQHFGDGTRLSIL.

The V and J genes are TRBV18 and TRBJ2-7; 8 nucleotides line up with TRBD1. The germline V gene encodes CDR1 KGHSH and CDR2 LQKENI. This CDR3 has 14 amino acids. The V gene end was trimmed by 4 bases and the J gene end by 2 bases; junction bases not matched to a gene: 4. DNA of the CDR3: TGTGCCAGCTCACGAACGACAGGGGCCTACGAGCAGTACTTC. Its translation is CASSRTTGAYEQYF. Full variable domain (rest looked up from reference TRBV18 and TRBJ2-7): NAGVMQNPRHLVRRRGQEARLRCSPMKGHSHVYWYRQLPEEGLKFMVYLQKENIIDESGMPKERFSAEFPKEGPSILRIQQVVRGDSAAYFCASSRTTGAYEQYFGPGTRLTVT.

The genes are TRBV29-1 and TRBJ2-3; TRBD1 is a possible D gene (6 bases). The CDR3 contains 13 residues. CDR1 and CDR2 (germline): SQVTM, ANQGSEA. Trimming took off 2 bases at V and 3 bases at J, with 9 bases between the two ends. CDR3 in DNA: TGCAGCGTTGAACAGCAGGGGACAGATACGCAGTATTTT. It codes for CSVEQQGTDTQYF.